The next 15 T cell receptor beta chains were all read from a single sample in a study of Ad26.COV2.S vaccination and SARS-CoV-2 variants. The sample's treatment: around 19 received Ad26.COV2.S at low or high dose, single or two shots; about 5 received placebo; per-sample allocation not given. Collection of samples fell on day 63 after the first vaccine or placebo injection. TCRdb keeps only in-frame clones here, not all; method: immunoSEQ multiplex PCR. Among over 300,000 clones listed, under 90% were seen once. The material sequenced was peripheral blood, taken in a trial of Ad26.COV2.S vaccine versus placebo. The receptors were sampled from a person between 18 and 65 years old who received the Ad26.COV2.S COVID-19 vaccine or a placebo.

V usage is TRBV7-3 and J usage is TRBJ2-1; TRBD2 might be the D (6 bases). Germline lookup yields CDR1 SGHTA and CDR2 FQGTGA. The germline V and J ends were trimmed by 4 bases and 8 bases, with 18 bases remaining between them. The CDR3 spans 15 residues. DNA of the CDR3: TGTGCCAGCAGCTGGGTGGGACTGGACAAAGATGAGCAGTTCTTC. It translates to CASSWVGLDKDEQFF.

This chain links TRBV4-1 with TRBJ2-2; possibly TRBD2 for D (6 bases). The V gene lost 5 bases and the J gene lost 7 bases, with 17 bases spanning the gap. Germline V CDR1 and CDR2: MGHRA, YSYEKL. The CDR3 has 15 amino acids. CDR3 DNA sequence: TGCGCCAGCAGCTCCCAGGGAGGCGTTGGCGGGGAGCTGTTTTTT. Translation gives CASSSQGGVGGELFF.

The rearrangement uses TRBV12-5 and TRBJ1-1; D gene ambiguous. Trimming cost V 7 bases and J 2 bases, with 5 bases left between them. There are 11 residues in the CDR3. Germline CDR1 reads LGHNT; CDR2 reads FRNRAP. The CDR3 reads CASARNTEAFF. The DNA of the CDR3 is TGTGCTAGTGCCCGTAACACTGAAGCTTTCTTT.

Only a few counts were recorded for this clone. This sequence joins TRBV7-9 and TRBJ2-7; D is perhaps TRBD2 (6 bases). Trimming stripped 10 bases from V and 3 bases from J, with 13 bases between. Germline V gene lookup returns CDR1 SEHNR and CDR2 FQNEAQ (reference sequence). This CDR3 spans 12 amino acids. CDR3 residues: CATRDLNYEQYF. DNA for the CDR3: TGTGCCACCCGGGACTTGAACTACGAGCAGTACTTC.

The CDR3 nucleotides read TGTGCCTGGGAAGAGCTTAGAAGGTTAGCTAACTATGGCTACACCTTC. This sequence encodes CAWEELRRLANYGYTF. This sequence joins TRBV30 and TRBJ1-2; no reliable D call. Trimming removed 5 bases at V and 0 bases at J, with 19 bases between. CDR1 GTSNPN and CDR2 SVGIG come from the germline V gene (reference sequence). This CDR3 region has 16 residues.

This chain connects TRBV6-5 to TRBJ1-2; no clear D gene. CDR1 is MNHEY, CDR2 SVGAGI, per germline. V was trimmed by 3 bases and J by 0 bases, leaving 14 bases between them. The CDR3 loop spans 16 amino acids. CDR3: CASSYLGRGANYGYTF. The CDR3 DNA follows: TGTGCCAGCAGTTATCTAGGGAGAGGAGCTAACTATGGCTACACCTTC.

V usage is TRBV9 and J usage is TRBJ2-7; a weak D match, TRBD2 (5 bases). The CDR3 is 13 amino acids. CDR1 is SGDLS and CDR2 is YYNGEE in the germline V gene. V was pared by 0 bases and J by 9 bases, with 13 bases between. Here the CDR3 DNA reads TGTGCCAGCAGCGTAGAGCTAGCTGGAAGGCAGTACTTC. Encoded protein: CASSVELAGRQYF.

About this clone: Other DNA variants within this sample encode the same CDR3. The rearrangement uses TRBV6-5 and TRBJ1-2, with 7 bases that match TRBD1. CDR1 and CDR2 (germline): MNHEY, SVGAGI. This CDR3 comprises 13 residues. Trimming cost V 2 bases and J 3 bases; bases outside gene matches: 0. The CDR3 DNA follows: TGTGCCAGCAGTTACGGGACAGACTATGGCTACACCTTC. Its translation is CASSYGTDYGYTF.

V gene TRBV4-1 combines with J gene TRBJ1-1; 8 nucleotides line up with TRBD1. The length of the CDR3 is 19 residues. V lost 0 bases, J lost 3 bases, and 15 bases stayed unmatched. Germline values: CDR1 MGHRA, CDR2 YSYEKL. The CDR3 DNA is TGCGCCAGCAGCCAAGACCAATGGCAGGGGGCAAATAGGTACACTGAAGCTTTCTTT. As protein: CASSQDQWQGANRYTEAFF.

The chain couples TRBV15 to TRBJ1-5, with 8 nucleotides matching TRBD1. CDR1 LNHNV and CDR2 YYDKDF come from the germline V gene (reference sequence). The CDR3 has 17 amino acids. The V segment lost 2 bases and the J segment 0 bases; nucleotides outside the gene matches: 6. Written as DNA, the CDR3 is TGTGCCACCAGCAGACCCAAGACAGGGGATAGCAATCAGCCCCAGCATTTT. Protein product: CATSRPKTGDSNQPQHF.

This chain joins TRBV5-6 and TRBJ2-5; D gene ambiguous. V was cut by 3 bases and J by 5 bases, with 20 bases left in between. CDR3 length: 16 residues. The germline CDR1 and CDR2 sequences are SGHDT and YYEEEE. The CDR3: CASSYRAITGSETQYF. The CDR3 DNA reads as TGTGCCAGCAGCTACCGGGCCATTACTGGTAGCGAGACCCAGTACTTC.

The CDR3 sequence is CASSWPDGPNSPLHF. The CDR3, as DNA: TGTGCCAGCAGCTGGCCCGACGGCCCTAATTCACCCCTCCACTTT. The rearrangement uses TRBV7-2 and TRBJ1-6; D call uncertain. Germline loops: CDR1 SGHTA, CDR2 FQGNSA. V lost 4 bases, J lost 6 bases, and 13 bases lay in between. The CDR3 has 15 residues.

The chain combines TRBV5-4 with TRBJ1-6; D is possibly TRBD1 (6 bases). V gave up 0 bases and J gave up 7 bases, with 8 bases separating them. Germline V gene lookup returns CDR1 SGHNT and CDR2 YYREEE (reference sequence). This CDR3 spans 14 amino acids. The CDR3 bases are TGTGCCAGCAGCTTGGACAGGGCAAATTCACCCCTCCACTTT. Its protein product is CASSLDRANSPLHF.

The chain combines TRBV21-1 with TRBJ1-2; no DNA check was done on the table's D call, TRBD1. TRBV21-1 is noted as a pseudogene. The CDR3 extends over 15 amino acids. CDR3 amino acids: CASSQRQLFGYGYTF. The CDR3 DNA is TGTGCCAGCAGCCAACGACAGCTCTTCGGCTATGGCTACACCTTC.

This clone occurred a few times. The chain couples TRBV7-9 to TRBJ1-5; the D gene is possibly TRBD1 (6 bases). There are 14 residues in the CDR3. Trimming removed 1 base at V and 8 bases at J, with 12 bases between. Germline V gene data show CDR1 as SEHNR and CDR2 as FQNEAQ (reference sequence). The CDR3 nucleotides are TGTGCCAGCAGCTTAGAGGGGGGGCGGGAGCCCCAGCATTTT. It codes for CASSLEGGREPQHF.